This T cell receptor (beta chain) is drawn from a study of cytomegalovirus exposure and HLA in healthy donors. Whole-study results and caveats: Researchers catalogued some 160 TCR beta chains as cytomegalovirus-associated.

CDR3 length: 16 amino acids. Germline loops: CDR1 MNHNS, CDR2 SASEGT. Trimming shortened V by 2 bases and J by 8 bases, and 20 bases separated the two germline ends. Points on this clone: The antigen is undetermined.

It was with 60 Vbeta and 13 Jbeta primers that the PCR ran. Some clones are missing from TCRdb's copy, which holds only in-frame ones; the method was immunoSEQ multiplex PCR. The table has over 150,000 clones, under 85% seen once. The source of this sequence is a male donor in good health and CMV-seronegative. The sequenced sample was PBMCs. V usage is TRBV6-1 and J usage is TRBJ2-3, with D perhaps TRBD1 (6 bases). The CDR3 spells CASSELPSGVRGTQYF. The CDR3 nucleotides read TGTGCCAGCAGTGAACTTCCTTCAGGGGTCCGCGGTACGCAGTATTTT.